This T cell receptor (beta chain) was observed in a study of CD8 T cells in Susac syndrome. Blood CD8+ and CD4+ T cells underwent high-throughput TCR beta sequencing. The control group consisted of healthy donors matched for age and sex. Through negative isolation, CD4+ and CD8+ T cells were obtained, while TEMRA cells were enriched using FACS. The RNA, roughly 0.45 to 1 ug, was put through reverse transcription using random hexamers. By means of immunoSEQ multiplex PCR, TCR beta CDR3 spanning 54 Vbeta and 13 Jbeta underwent amplification. TCRdb processed the immunoSEQ multiplex PCR reads anew with MiXCR; each CDR3 protein has one entry. The sample contains 100,000 to 150,000 distinct CDR3 sequences, approximately 96% of which appear only once. The TCR comes from a human donor in good health. Source material: CD4+ T cells from PBMCs.

The CDR3: CASSSPGQGGNEQFF. In DNA form, the CDR3 reads TGTGCCAGCAGCTCACCGGGACAGGGTGGCAATGAGCAGTTCTTC. This chain links TRBV5-6 with TRBJ2-1; 9 bases align to TRBD1. CDR1 and CDR2 from the germline V gene are SGHDT and YYEEEE. The V gene end was trimmed by 3 bases and the J gene end by 6 bases; junction bases not matched to a gene: 7. This CDR3 contains 15 residues.